Each of the 18 T cell receptor beta chains below was sequenced from the same sample in a study of blood T cell repertoires in COVID-19. TCRdb's copy holds only in-frame clones and misses some; the assay was immunoSEQ multiplex PCR. The repertoire has about 270,000 clones, around nine tenths of them found once; the top ten carry under 15%. Source material: peripheral blood. The origin of the receptors is a woman in her seventies with COVID-19, enrolled during active disease.

The chain links TRBV6-2 or TRBV6-3 to TRBJ1-2, with a tentative D call TRBD1 (5 bases). Germline assignment: CDR1 MNHEY and CDR2 SVGEGT. V was cut by 0 bases and J by 9 bases, with 17 bases left in between. CDR3 length equals 15 residues. The CDR3 bases are TGTGCCAGCAGTTACTCTCCCGTCCGGCGGGGGAGCTACACCTTC. The encoded protein is CASSYSPVRRGSYTF.

The rearrangement links TRBV24-1 to TRBJ2-7, with 8 positions matching TRBD1. V shed 4 bases, J shed 5 bases, and the junction held 6 bases outside the gene matches. This CDR3 spans 14 amino acids. Per germline, CDR1 KGHDR and CDR2 SFDVKD. CDR3: CATSDRTGTDEQYF. In DNA form, the CDR3 reads TGTGCCACCAGTGACCGGACAGGGACCGACGAGCAGTACTTC.

This clone was seen a few times. The V and J genes are TRBV19 and TRBJ1-5; weak D call: TRBD1 (5 bases). The V end lost 8 bases, the J end lost 1 base, and 12 bases lay between the germline ends. There are 14 residues in the CDR3. Germline V gene lookup returns CDR1 LNHDA and CDR2 SQIVND (reference sequence). CDR3 bases: TGTGCCAGTGCTGCAGGGATAAGCAATCAGCCCCAGCATTTT. The encoded protein is CASAAGISNQPQHF.

This chain uses TRBV5-6 with TRBJ2-3; D not certain. The V and J ends lost 0 bases and 0 bases respectively, with 8 bases between them. The germline V gene has CDR1 SGHDT and CDR2 YYEEEE. The CDR3 runs to 15 residues. The CDR3 region has the DNA TGTGCCAGCAGCTTGGACGGTACTAGCACAGATACGCAGTATTTT. Translated: CASSLDGTSTDTQYF.

The chain carries TRBV19 and TRBJ1-5, with 10 bases matching TRBD1. The CDR3 consists of 16 residues. With V trimmed by 4 bases and J by 5 bases, 8 bases remained unmatched. Germline V CDR1 and CDR2: LNHDA, SQIVND (reference sequence). As DNA, the CDR3 is TGTGCCAGTAGTAACCGGGACAGGGGCAGGGATCAGCCCCAGCATTTT. Amino acid sequence: CASSNRDRGRDQPQHF.

CDR3 coding DNA: TGTGCCAGCAGACCGGGACAGGGGGCGTTTTACACTGAAGCTTTCTTT. It specifies CASRPGQGAFYTEAFF. This chain connects TRBV28 to TRBJ1-1, with TRBD1 matching over 12 bases. J was trimmed by 3 bases and V by 6 bases; bases with no gene match: 8. Germline V gene lookup returns CDR1 MDHEN and CDR2 SYDVKM. The CDR3 is 16 amino acids.

The chain uses TRBV5-6 and TRBJ1-5; a possible D gene is TRBD1 (5 bases). The V end lost 4 bases, the J end lost 1 base, and 18 bases lay between the germline ends. The CDR3 extends over 17 amino acids. Germline V gene sequence: CDR1 SGHDT, CDR2 YYEEEE. In DNA, the CDR3 is TGTGCCAGCAGCCATGGGACCGGGAGCCAGAGCAATCAGCCCCAGCATTTT. It yields the protein CASSHGTGSQSNQPQHF. The variable domain in full, completed from reference TRBV5-6 and TRBJ1-5, reads DAGVTQSPTHLIKTRGQQVTLRCSPKSGHDTVSWYQQALGQGPQFIFQYYEEEERQRGNFPDRFSGHQFPNYSSELNVNALLLGDSALYLCASSHGTGSQSNQPQHFGDGTRLSIL.

V is TRBV4-2 and J is TRBJ2-7; D is perhaps TRBD2 (5 bases). Trimming removed 0 bases from V and 2 bases from J, with 11 bases in between. Germline V gene lookup returns CDR1 LGHNA and CDR2 YNFKEQ. The CDR3 consists of 15 residues. The CDR3, as DNA: TGTGCCAGCAGCCAAGAGTATAGGGAGACCTACGAGCAGTACTTC. It is translated as CASSQEYRETYEQYF.

This chain connects TRBV5-6 to TRBJ1-2; D uncertain. Deletions cut 4 bases from V and 4 bases from J, with 14 bases between. This CDR3 is built from 14 residues. Germline assignment: CDR1 SGHDT and CDR2 YYEEEE. CDR3 nucleotide sequence: TGTGCCAGCAGCCAGGACGGGGTCAGCTATGGCTACACCTTC. This encodes CASSQDGVSYGYTF. Combining the CDR3 with reference TRBV5-6 and TRBJ1-2 gives the whole variable domain DAGVTQSPTHLIKTRGQQVTLRCSPKSGHDTVSWYQQALGQGPQFIFQYYEEEERQRGNFPDRFSGHQFPNYSSELNVNALLLGDSALYLCASSQDGVSYGYTFGSGTRLTVV.

The chain uses TRBV5-1 and TRBJ1-6; TRBD1 agrees at 9 bases. CDR3 length: 16 residues. The V segment lost 4 bases and the J segment 3 bases; nucleotides outside the gene matches: 5. Germline CDR1 and CDR2: SGHRS and YFSETQ. CDR3 sequence: CASSPLDRGYNSPLHF. CDR3 in DNA: TGCGCCAGCAGCCCCCTGGACAGGGGCTATAATTCACCCCTCCACTTT. Variable domain in full (rest from reference TRBV5-1 and TRBJ1-6): KAGVTQTPRYLIKTRGQQVTLSCSPISGHRSVSWYQQTPGQGLQFLFEYFSETQRNKGNFPGRFSGRQFSNSRSEMNVSTLELGDSALYLCASSPLDRGYNSPLHFGNGTRLTVT.

The chain has TRBV5-1 and TRBJ2-7; TRBD2 might be the D (6 bases). Trimming removed 0 bases at V and 2 bases at J, with 9 bases between. This CDR3 comprises 14 residues. The germline V gene encodes CDR1 SGHRS and CDR2 YFSETQ. CDR3 DNA sequence: TGCGCCAGCAGCTTGGGGGGGGTACCCTACGAGCAGTACTTC. The encoded protein is CASSLGGVPYEQYF.

The rearrangement links TRBV19 to TRBJ1-5; D is ambiguous. Germline CDR1 and CDR2: LNHDA and SQIVND (reference sequence). The CDR3 has 13 residues. The ends were cut back, 5 bases at V and 9 bases at J, with 14 bases in the middle. CDR3 region: CASSVGRGGPQHF. The CDR3 DNA reads as TGTGCCAGTAGTGTCGGACGGGGAGGGCCCCAGCATTTT.

Concerning this clone itself: Other nucleotide sequences from this sample produce the same CDR3. The J gene is TRBJ2-1, the V gene TRBV7-2, with D unclear. This CDR3 is built from 13 residues. The ends were cut back, 5 bases at V and 0 bases at J, with 5 bases in the middle. Looked up from germline, CDR1 is SGHTA and CDR2 is FQGNSA. The CDR3 DNA sequence: TGTGCCAGCAGCCTCTCCTCCTACAATGAGCAGTTCTTC. Translation gives CASSLSSYNEQFF.

The chain carries TRBV24-1 and TRBJ2-4; 8 bases are a match to TRBD1. This CDR3 has 13 amino acids. With 6 bases clipped from V and 9 bases from J, the junction kept 6 bases outside the gene matches. CDR1 KGHDR and CDR2 SFDVKD come from the germline V gene. This chain's CDR3 is CATSQTGAGIQYF. CDR3 sequence (DNA): TGTGCCACCAGTCAGACAGGGGCTGGCATTCAGTACTTC.

The chain combines TRBV5-1 with TRBJ2-3, with a tentative D call TRBD1 (5 bases). V was shortened by 7 bases and J by 2 bases, with 14 bases between the two germline ends. Germline V lookup: CDR1 SGHRS, CDR2 YFSETQ. CDR3 length: 14 residues. This CDR3 is CASAISQVTDTQYF. The CDR3 nucleotides read TGCGCCAGCGCGATCTCACAGGTCACAGATACGCAGTATTTT.

The chain combines TRBV2 with TRBJ1-2; 7 bases are shared with TRBD1. This CDR3 spans 15 amino acids. V was pared by 5 bases and J by 4 bases, with 10 bases of the junction left unmatched. Germline V gene data show CDR1 as SNHLY and CDR2 as FYNNEI. This CDR3 is CASSTTNRQGYGYTF. CDR3 DNA sequence: TGTGCCAGCAGTACAACAAATCGACAGGGCTATGGCTACACCTTC.

The chain carries TRBV5-1 and TRBJ2-1; TRBD2 agrees at 9 bases. The CDR3 loop spans 16 amino acids. Looked up from germline, CDR1 is SGHRS and CDR2 is YFSETQ. V lost 0 bases, J lost 4 bases, and 5 bases stayed unmatched. The CDR3 sequence: CASSLGLAGTYNEQFF. Written as DNA, the CDR3 is TGCGCCAGCAGCTTGGGTCTAGCGGGGACTTACAATGAGCAGTTCTTC.

The chain has TRBV5-1 and TRBJ2-7; tentatively, D is TRBD1 (6 bases). Germline CDR1 reads SGHRS; CDR2 reads YFSETQ. The CDR3 runs 16 residues. V lost 6 bases and J lost 1, with 20 bases in between. Written as DNA, the CDR3 is TGCGCCAGCACCCGGGACATCCAGCCCTTTTCCTACGAGCAGTACTTC. This encodes CASTRDIQPFSYEQYF.